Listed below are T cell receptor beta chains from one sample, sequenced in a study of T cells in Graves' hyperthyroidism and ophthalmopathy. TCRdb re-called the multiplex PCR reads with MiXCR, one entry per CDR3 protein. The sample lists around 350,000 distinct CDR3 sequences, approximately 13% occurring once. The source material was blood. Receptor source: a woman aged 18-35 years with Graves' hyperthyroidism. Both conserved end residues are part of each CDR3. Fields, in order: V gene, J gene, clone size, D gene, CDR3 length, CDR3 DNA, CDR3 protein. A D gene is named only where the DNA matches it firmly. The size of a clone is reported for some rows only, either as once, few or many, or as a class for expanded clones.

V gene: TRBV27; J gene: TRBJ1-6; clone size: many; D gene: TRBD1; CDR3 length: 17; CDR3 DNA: TGTGCCAGCAGTTCACCCTTGGCAGGGGGATCTAATTCACCCCTCCACTTT; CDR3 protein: CASSSPLAGGSNSPLHF
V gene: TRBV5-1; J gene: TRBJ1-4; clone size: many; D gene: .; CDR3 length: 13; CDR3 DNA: TGCGCCAGCAGCTTGTTGGGGAATGAAAAACTGTTTTTT; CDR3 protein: CASSLLGNEKLFF
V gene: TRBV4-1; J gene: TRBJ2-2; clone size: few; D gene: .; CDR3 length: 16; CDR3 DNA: TGCGCCAGCAGCCAAGGAGTGGTCAGGCGCACCGGGGAGCTGTTTTTT; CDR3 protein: CASSQGVVRRTGELFF
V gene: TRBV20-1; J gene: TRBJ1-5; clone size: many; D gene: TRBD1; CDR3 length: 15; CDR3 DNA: TGCAGTGCCAAGGGGACAGCCGTTAGCAATCAGCCCCAGCATTTT; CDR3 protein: CSAKGTAVSNQPQHF
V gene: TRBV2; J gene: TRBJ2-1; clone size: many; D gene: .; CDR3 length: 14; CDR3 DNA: TGTGCCAGCAGTGAAGCGTGGCAGACGATGTCCCAGTTCTTC; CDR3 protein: CASSEAWQTMSQFF
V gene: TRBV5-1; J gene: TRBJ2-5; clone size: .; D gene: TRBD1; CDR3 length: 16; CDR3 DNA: TGCGCCAGCAGCTTGGCGACCGGGACAGTACAAGAGACCCAGTACTTC; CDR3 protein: CASSLATGTVQETQYF
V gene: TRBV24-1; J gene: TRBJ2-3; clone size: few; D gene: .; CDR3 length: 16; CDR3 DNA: TGTGCCACCAGTGATCGGACAGTAACTAGCACAGATACGCAGTATTTT; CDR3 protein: CATSDRTVTSTDTQYF
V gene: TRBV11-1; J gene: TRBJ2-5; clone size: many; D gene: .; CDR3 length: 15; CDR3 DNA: TGTGCCAGCAGCCAGAACGTGTGGTCCCAAGAGACCCAGTACTTC; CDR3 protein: CASSQNVWSQETQYF
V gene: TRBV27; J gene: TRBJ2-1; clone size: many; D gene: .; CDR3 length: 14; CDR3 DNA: TGTGCCAGCAGTTTACTTCTAGATGGGGAGGAGCAGTTCTTC; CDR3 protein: CASSLLLDGEEQFF
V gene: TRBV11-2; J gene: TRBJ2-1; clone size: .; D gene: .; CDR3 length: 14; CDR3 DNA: TGTGCCAGCAGCTTAAGACTAGTAGACAATGAGCAGTTCTTC; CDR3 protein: CASSLRLVDNEQFF
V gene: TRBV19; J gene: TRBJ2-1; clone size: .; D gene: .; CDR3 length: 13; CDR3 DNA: TGTGCCAGTAGTGGGAGCTCCTACAATGAGCAGTTCTTC; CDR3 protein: CASSGSSYNEQFF
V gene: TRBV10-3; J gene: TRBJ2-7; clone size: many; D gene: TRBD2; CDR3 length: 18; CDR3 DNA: TGTGCCATCAGTGAGTCGGTTTTAGCGGGGGGCCACTCCTACGAGCAGTACTTC; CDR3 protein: CAISESVLAGGHSYEQYF
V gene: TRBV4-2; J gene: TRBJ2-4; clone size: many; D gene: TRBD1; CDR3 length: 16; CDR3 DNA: TGTGCCAGCAGCCCAGACAGGGGTGGAGCCAAAAACATTCAGTACTTC; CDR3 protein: CASSPDRGGAKNIQYF
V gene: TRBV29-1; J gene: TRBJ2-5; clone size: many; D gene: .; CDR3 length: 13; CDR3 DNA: TGCAGCGCTGGACAGGGTAGCGGGGAGACCCAGTACTTC; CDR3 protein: CSAGQGSGETQYF
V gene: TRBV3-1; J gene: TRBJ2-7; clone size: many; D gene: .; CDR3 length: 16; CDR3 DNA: TGTGCCAGCAGCCAACTCCGTTATGGGAGCAGCTACGAGCAGTACTTC; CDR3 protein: CASSQLRYGSSYEQYF
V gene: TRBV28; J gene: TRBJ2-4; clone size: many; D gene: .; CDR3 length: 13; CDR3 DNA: TGTGCCAGCAGTGTTCTAGCCAAAAACATTCAGTACTTC; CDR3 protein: CASSVLAKNIQYF